The 3 T cell receptor beta chains below come from one sample, sequenced in a study of lymphopenia after photon versus proton radiotherapy (dated by TCRdb to the late 2010s). Libraries were built with the immunoSEQ multiplex PCR assay. The table was pulled from immuneACCESS by TCRdb, which kept in-frame rearrangements only. Such tables lose some clones; where checked, under half of the loss comes from unresolved V genes, and the rest has no known cause. This sample gives tens of thousands of clones in total; around four fifths of them show up just once. Over 20% of the sample lies in the top ten. Sequenced here: peripheral blood, sampled from a patient treated with proton-based radiotherapy. The receptors here all came from a woman in her 70s with pancreatic cancer.

The chain joins TRBV7-3 to TRBJ1-3; D is possibly TRBD1 (6 bases). CDR3 length equals 16 residues. Trimming left V 5 bases short and J 0 bases short, with 14 bases between. The germline V gene encodes CDR1 SGHTA and CDR2 FQGTGA. This CDR3 is CASSQGPTNSGNTIYF. The CDR3, as DNA: TGTGCCAGCAGCCAGGGGCCTACTAACTCTGGAAACACCATATATTTT.

The chain recombines TRBV7-9 with TRBJ1-4, with D possibly being TRBD1 (5 bases). CDR1 and CDR2 from the germline V gene are SEHNR and FQNEAQ (reference sequence). Trimming cost V 6 bases and J 4 bases, with 15 bases left between them. This CDR3 has 15 residues. CDR3 amino acids: CASRRDFAYNEKLFF. CDR3 in DNA: TGTGCCAGCAGACGGGACTTCGCCTATAATGAAAAACTGTTTTTT. The whole variable domain, filled in from reference TRBV7-9 and TRBJ1-4, reads DTGVSQNPRHKITKRGQNVTFRCDPISEHNRLYWYRQTLGQGPEFLTYFQNEAQLEKSRLLSDRFSAERPKGSFSTLEIQRTEQGDSAMYLCASRRDFAYNEKLFFGSGTQLSVL.

V gene TRBV9 combines with J gene TRBJ2-1; TRBD2 matches 14 bases. There are 16 residues in the CDR3. The V and J ends lost 3 bases and 9 bases, in that order; junction bases with no gene match: 8. The V gene's germline CDR1 is SGDLS and CDR2 YYNGEE. This chain's CDR3 is CASSAIGTSGSREQFF. The CDR3 nucleotides are TGTGCCAGCAGCGCAATCGGGACTAGCGGGAGTCGTGAGCAGTTCTTC. Complete variable domain (other parts from reference TRBV9 and TRBJ2-1): DSGVTQTPKHLITATGQRVTLRCSPRSGDLSVYWYQQSLDQGLQFLIQYYNGEERAKGNILERFSAQQFPDLHSELNLSSLELGDSALYFCASSAIGTSGSREQFFGPGTRLTVL.